Below are 18 T cell receptor beta chains sequenced from a single sample in a study of tumor-infiltrating lymphocytes in primary liver carcinoma (dated by TCRdb to the late 2010s). RNA from unsorted whole blood was extracted with TRIzol reagent, and germline DNA was obtained with the DNeasy Blood & Tissue kit. The reads were generated on an Illumina HiSeq 2500. Using a constant-region primer and ProtoScript II reverse transcriptase, TCRbeta-specific cDNA was reverse-transcribed from about 540 ng total RNA. Construction of the TCRbeta libraries relied on three nested rounds of multiplex PCR, following a slightly modified ARM-PCR procedure. Multiplex TRBV1-TRBV30 forward primers and a Cbeta reverse primer were used in the first two PCR rounds, each of which was run for around 10 cycles. TCRdb took the public reads, trimmed them with fastp at Q25, ran MiXCR for clone calling and kept in-frame beta chains. Each entry is one CDR3 protein sequence, shown with its most common DNA and genes. The sample data list about 310,000 distinct CDR3 sequences, and roughly three fifths of these were observed just once. The ten biggest clones cover over 15% of the sample.

Source material: peripheral blood. The receptors come from a woman in her 30s with primary liver carcinoma and hepatitis B virus infection.

This clonotype was observed many times. The chain combines TRBV11-3 with TRBJ1-6, with no clear D. This CDR3 is 15 amino acids long. Deletions cut 5 bases from V and 6 bases from J, with 14 bases between. Germline CDR1 and CDR2: SGHNT and YENEEA. The CDR3 here is CASSPAVGANSPLHF. CDR3 coding DNA: TGTGCCAGCAGCCCGGCCGTGGGCGCTAATTCACCCCTCCACTTT.

This sequence joins TRBV7-9 and TRBJ2-1; 8 bases are shared with TRBD1. The CDR3 is 13 amino acids. Germline V gene lookup returns CDR1 SEHNR and CDR2 FQNEAQ (reference sequence). V gave up 5 bases and J gave up 10 bases; unmatched junction bases: 7. CDR3 loop: CASSTGQGQEQFF. CDR3 sequence (DNA): TGTGCCAGCAGCACCGGACAGGGCCAGGAGCAGTTCTTC.

Turning to this clonotype: This may be a read error: a much more frequent sequence differs by one nucleotide. The V and J genes are TRBV5-5 and TRBJ1-5; a possible D gene is TRBD1 (5 bases). The length of the CDR3 is 14 residues. The V end was cut by 2 bases, the J end by 6 bases, with 12 bases between. Germline CDR1 is SGHKS and CDR2 is YYEKEE (reference sequence). This CDR3 is CASSFRDGSQPQHF. DNA of the CDR3: TGTGCCAGCAGCTTCCGGGACGGAAGTCAGCCCCAGCATTTT.

This clonotype was recorded a few times. This sequence joins TRBV5-5 and TRBJ2-2; no reliable D call. Germline CDR1 reads SGHKS; CDR2 reads YYEKEE (reference sequence). This CDR3 region has 14 residues. V gave up 0 bases and J gave up 8 bases, with 11 bases separating them. CDR3 DNA sequence: TGTGCCAGCAGCTTGGAGACCCGACCGGGGGAGCTGTTTTTT. Residues: CASSLETRPGELFF.

This clonotype has just a few counts. The rearrangement links TRBV29-1 to TRBJ1-2; D gene unclear. Trimming took 1 base from V and 6 from J, leaving 12 bases between them. CDR3 length: 13 residues. CDR1 is SQVTM and CDR2 is ANQGSEA in the germline V gene. CDR3 coding DNA: TGCAGCGTTGAAGTATTGGGCCGTGATGGCTACACCTTC. Protein sequence: CSVEVLGRDGYTF.

Notes on this clonotype: A read error may produce the germline difference seen at one junction end. The chain employs TRBV11-2 and TRBJ2-1, with 7 bases fitting TRBD1. CDR1 is SGHAT, CDR2 FQNNGV, per germline. The length of the CDR3 is 17 residues. The CDR3 sequence: CTSGLVLGGQTYNEQFF. As DNA, the CDR3 is TGTACCAGCGGCTTAGTTCTTGGGGGACAGACTTACAATGAGCAGTTCTTC.

About this clonotype: This is likely a read error, given that the CDR3 carries no conserved phenylalanine or tryptophan at its end. This sequence joins TRBV29-1 and TRBJ2-7; possibly TRBD1 for D (5 bases). V was cut by 7 bases and J by 6 bases, with 22 bases left in between. The CDR3 is made up of 14 amino acids. The germline CDR1 and CDR2 sequences are SQVTM and ANQGSEA. CDR3 protein: CSATASTTAGEQYI. In DNA form, the CDR3 reads TGCAGCGCAACGGCCTCCACGACAGCTGGCGAGCAGTACATC.

This clonotype appeared a few times. CDR3 sequence reads: CASSKASGSYEQYF. The DNA for the CDR3 is TGCGCCAGCAGTAAGGCTAGCGGGAGTTACGAGCAGTACTTC. The J gene is TRBJ2-7, the V gene TRBV10-2; the match to TRBD2 covers 10 bases. V shed 5 bases and J 4 bases; nucleotides not matched to a gene: 5. The CDR3 has 14 residues. The germline V gene has CDR1 WSHSY and CDR2 SAAADI.

A note on this clonotype: A much larger clone differs by one base, so this may be a read error. V and J are TRBV12-3 or TRBV12-4 and TRBJ2-3; D is ambiguous. TRBJ1-5 explains the end of the DNA better; the J call may be wrong. The CDR3 has 13 residues. CDR3 loop: CASSFVRTDTQHF. The CDR3 DNA is TGTGCCAGCAGTTTCGTCAGGACGGATACGCAGCATTTT.

This clonotype was observed a few times. The chain links TRBV29-1 to TRBJ2-2; D is unclear. CDR1 SQVTM and CDR2 ANQGSEA come from the germline V gene. The V and J ends lost 5 bases and 3 bases respectively, with 10 bases between them. CDR3 length equals 13 residues. Written as DNA, the CDR3 is TGCAGCGTTTTACCGTTGGACACCGGGGAGCTGTTTTTT. As protein: CSVLPLDTGELFF.

The rearrangement joins TRBV29-1 to TRBJ2-5; tentatively, D is TRBD2 (7 bases). Germline-derived CDR1 and CDR2 are SQVTM and ANQGSEA. V was shortened by 6 bases and J by 4 bases, with 15 bases between the two germline ends. The CDR3 has 13 amino acids. DNA for the CDR3: TGCAGCGTGCTGAGGGGGGGCCGAGAGACCCAGTACTTC. This translates into CSVLRGGRETQYF.

A remark on this clonotype: Since a much larger clone is just one base distant, this may be a read error. This chain joins TRBV4-3 and TRBJ2-3, with a possible D match to TRBD2 (5 bases). This CDR3 contains 16 residues. The V end was cut by 7 bases, the J end by 0 bases, with 17 bases between. In germline, CDR1 is LGHNA, CDR2 YSLEER. The CDR3 DNA follows: TGCGCCAGCAATCCCAACAGCGGAACTAGCACAGATACGCAGTATTTT. Translating it yields CASNPNSGTSTDTQYF.

This sequence joins TRBV6-5 and TRBJ2-1; D possibly corresponds to TRBD2 (6 bases). This CDR3 has 14 residues. Germline CDR1 is MNHEY and CDR2 is SVGAGI. V was pared by 5 bases and J by 9 bases, with 17 bases between. The CDR3 region is CASSRTPIGSEQFF. The CDR3 nucleotides are TGTGCCAGCAGTCGGACCCCCATCGGGAGTGAGCAGTTCTTC.

Details on this clonotype: The CDR3 does not end in the conserved phenylalanine or tryptophan, so this is likely a read error. The genes are TRBV11-2 and TRBJ2-1; the match to TRBD2 covers 8 bases. Germline CDR1 is SGHAT and CDR2 is FQNNGV. Trimming removed 5 bases from V and 6 bases from J; junction bases left unmatched: 6. CDR3 length equals 14 residues. CDR3 coding DNA: TGTGCCAGCAGCCAGCGGGAGAGAGGCAATGAGCAGTTCATC. Its protein is CASSQRERGNEQFI.

This clonotype was picked up a small number of times. This chain links TRBV5-5 with TRBJ2-7, with a possible D match to TRBD2 (6 bases). Trimming took 0 bases from V and 3 from J, leaving 25 bases between them. CDR1 and CDR2 (germline): SGHKS, YYEKEE (reference sequence). This CDR3 spans 19 amino acids. The CDR3 sequence is CASSLVGQPWRAFFYEQYF. The CDR3 nucleotides are TGTGCCAGCAGCTTGGTCGGTCAGCCGTGGAGGGCCTTTTTCTACGAGCAGTACTTC.

V usage is TRBV28 and J usage is TRBJ2-5; D might be TRBD1 (6 bases). Germline CDR1 and CDR2: MDHEN and SYDVKM. Trimming pared 4 bases from V and 7 bases from J, leaving 13 bases between. The CDR3 sequence is 13 residues long. The CDR3 DNA is TGTGCCAGCAGTTCGGACAGCGAAGGGACCCAGTACTTC. Encoded protein: CASSSDSEGTQYF.

The V and J genes are TRBV4-1 and TRBJ1-1; D remains unclear. The germline gives CDR1 MGHRA, CDR2 YSYEKL. The germline V and J ends were trimmed by 2 bases and 8 bases, with 15 bases remaining between them. The CDR3 consists of 14 residues. The CDR3 region has the DNA TGCGCCAGCAGCCAACATAATGTTGCCCCGGAAGCTTTCTTT. Its translation: CASSQHNVAPEAFF.

Points on this clonotype: Compared with germline, one end of the junction differs, possibly owing to a read error. This sequence joins TRBV5-1 and TRBJ2-3; no definite D call. The CDR3 extends over 14 amino acids. Germline loops: CDR1 SGHRS, CDR2 YFSETQ. CDR3 in amino acids: CTSSPQTSTDTQYF. Written as DNA, the CDR3 is TGCACCAGCAGCCCCCAAACAAGCACAGATACGCAGTATTTT. Full variable domain (rest looked up from reference TRBV5-1 and TRBJ2-3): KAGVTQTPRYLIKTRGQQVTLSCSPISGHRSVSWYQQTPGQGLQFLFEYFSETQRNKGNFPGRFSGRQFSNSRSEMNVSTLELGDSALYLCTSSPQTSTDTQYFGPGTRLTVL.